These 22 T cell receptor beta chains were all obtained from the same sample, sequenced in a study of T-cell memory formation after mild COVID-19. TCRdb recomputed calls from the 5' RACE reads with MiXCR, one row per CDR3 protein. In the table there are around 450,000 distinct CDR3 sequences, 20% to 25% of which are singletons. Sequencing was carried out using PBMCs or a T cell subset sorted from them (not recorded which). These receptor sequences come from an adult woman who had mild COVID-19 (a few samples of this study predate the infection). Cell type and time point are not known.

The V call is TRBV5-5, the J call TRBJ2-3; 8 bases map to TRBD2. The V and J ends lost 1 base and 2 bases, in that order; junction bases with no gene match: 6. The CDR3 consists of 16 residues. The germline V gene has CDR1 SGHKS and CDR2 YYEKEE (reference sequence). The CDR3 nucleotides are TGTGCCAGCAGCTTGTGGGGCGGGGGGCCCACAGATACGCAGTATTTT. Translated, it gives CASSLWGGGPTDTQYF.

The J gene is TRBJ2-4, the V gene TRBV5-1; D ambiguous. Germline CDR1 and CDR2: SGHRS and YFSETQ. CDR3 length equals 13 residues. Trimming shortened V by 1 base and J by 5 bases, and 7 bases separated the two germline ends. CDR3 DNA: TGCGCCAGCAGCTTGACAGTGGAAAACATTCAGTACTTC. As protein: CASSLTVENIQYF.

The chain combines TRBV19 with TRBJ1-5; TRBD1 agrees at 7 bases. V dropped 5 bases and J dropped 0; count of bases not matched to a gene: 13. The CDR3 length is 18 residues. Germline V lookup: CDR1 LNHDA, CDR2 SQIVND (reference sequence). DNA of the CDR3: TGTGCCAGTAGTGCTCCGGGACAGCTACTCTATAGCAATCAGCCCCAGCATTTT. This sequence encodes CASSAPGQLLYSNQPQHF.

The CDR3: CSVEVPGGYTF. DNA of the CDR3: TGCAGCGTTGAAGTGCCAGGTGGCTACACCTTC. J is TRBJ1-2 and V is TRBV29-1; D unresolved. The ends were cut back, 1 base at V and 7 bases at J, with 7 bases in the middle. The germline CDR1 and CDR2 sequences are SQVTM and ANQGSEA. The length of the CDR3 is 11 residues.

This clonotype was seen a few times. The chain links TRBV25-1 to TRBJ2-3; no clear D. CDR3 length equals 13 residues. The V end was cut by 2 bases, the J end by 2 bases, with 5 bases between. Germline-derived CDR1 and CDR2 are MGHDK and SYGVNS. CDR3 loop: CASSEPSTDTQYF. In DNA form, the CDR3 reads TGTGCCAGCAGTGAACCCTCCACAGATACGCAGTATTTT.

This clonotype is judged medium-sized. J is TRBJ2-7 and V is TRBV7-9; D gene uncertain. The CDR3 is 16 residues long. V was clipped by 4 bases and J by 3 bases, with 19 bases between them. The V gene's germline CDR1 is SEHNR and CDR2 FQNEAQ (reference sequence). CDR3 sequence: CASSSGLTGTRYEQYF. The CDR3 DNA sequence: TGTGCCAGCAGCTCGGGTTTGACTGGCACCCGCTACGAGCAGTACTTC.

The V call is TRBV15, the J call TRBJ1-3; tentatively, D is TRBD1 (6 bases). V lost 5 bases, J lost 4 bases, and 12 bases lay in between. The CDR3 spans 14 residues. Germline lookup yields CDR1 LNHNV and CDR2 YYDKDF (reference sequence). The CDR3 DNA is TGTGCCACCAGCCAGGGGAGGGGAGGAAACACCATATATTTT. Residues: CATSQGRGGNTIYF.

This rearrangement joins TRBV19 to TRBJ2-7; 9 bases match TRBD2. The germline gives CDR1 LNHDA, CDR2 SQIVND (reference sequence). V trimming: 3 bases; J trimming: 1 base; junction bases outside the gene matches: 10. The CDR3 covers 17 residues. The chain's CDR3 is CASSISGSYLGSYEQYF. CDR3 in DNA: TGTGCCAGTAGTATTAGCGGGAGTTATTTAGGGTCCTACGAGCAGTACTTC.

The chain has TRBV2 and TRBJ2-1; TRBD2 agrees at 10 bases. This CDR3 has 15 residues. CDR1 and CDR2 from the germline V gene are SNHLY and FYNNEI. V dropped 4 bases and J dropped 6; count of bases not matched to a gene: 6. CDR3 DNA: TGTGCCAGCAGTGTCGGGACTAGCGTAGGCAATGAGCAGTTCTTC. Its translation is CASSVGTSVGNEQFF.

CDR3 nucleotides: TGTGCCACCAGCAGCATCCGGGATAAGGACTACGAGCAGTACTTC. It translates to CATSSIRDKDYEQYF. J is TRBJ2-7 and V is TRBV15; tentative D call: TRBD2 (5 bases). CDR3 length equals 15 residues. Germline V gives CDR1 LNHNV, CDR2 YYDKDF (reference sequence). With 3 bases removed from V and 3 bases from J, the gap between germline ends came to 15 bases.

The chain combines TRBV5-4 with TRBJ2-3, with D perhaps given as TRBD1 or TRBD2 (5 bases each). Germline V lookup: CDR1 SGHNT, CDR2 YYREEE (reference sequence). CDR3 size: 17 residues. V was trimmed by 3 bases and J by 0 bases, leaving 17 bases between them. For the CDR3, the DNA is TGTGCCAGCAGCTGGACGCCCCTGGGGGTTAGCACAGATACGCAGTATTTT. Its protein product is CASSWTPLGVSTDTQYF.

This clonotype was found a few times. V usage is TRBV5-1 and J usage is TRBJ1-5; 9 bases are a match to TRBD1. The CDR3 loop spans 15 amino acids. Germline trimming cut 4 bases from V and 4 bases from J; bases unmatched to any gene: 6. CDR1 and CDR2 from the germline V gene are SGHRS and YFSETQ. The CDR3 DNA reads as TGCGCCAGCAGCGCCGGACAGGGGCCTAATCAGCCCCAGCATTTT. Translating it yields CASSAGQGPNQPQHF.

This chain links TRBV12-3 or TRBV12-4 with TRBJ1-5; D remains unclear. This CDR3 has 15 residues. Trimming pared 6 bases from V and 4 bases from J, leaving 16 bases between. The CDR3 loop is CASSLLGRNNQPQHF. The CDR3 nucleotides are TGTGCCAGCAGCCTCCTCGGACGCAATAATCAGCCCCAGCATTTT.

There are a few counts of this clonotype. This chain uses TRBV7-8 with TRBJ1-1; 8 bases align to TRBD1. V shed 4 bases, J shed 7 bases, and the junction held 8 bases outside the gene matches. This CDR3 spans 14 amino acids. Germline V gene sequence: CDR1 SGHVS, CDR2 FQNEAQ. In DNA form, the CDR3 reads TGTGCCAGCAGCTCCTCCGGGACAGGCCTTGAAGCTTTCTTT. Its translation: CASSSSGTGLEAFF.

The V gene is TRBV29-1, the J gene TRBJ1-1; possibly TRBD1 for D (6 bases). This CDR3 spans 10 amino acids. The germline V gene encodes CDR1 SQVTM and CDR2 ANQGSEA. V was clipped by 6 bases and J by 11 bases, with 13 bases between them. CDR3 DNA sequence: TGCAGCGTGGAGGGGGTGAGGGCTTTCTTT. Amino acids: CSVEGVRAFF.

The rearrangement joins TRBV14 to TRBJ2-2; D is unclear. The CDR3 is 17 amino acids. Germline assignment: CDR1 SGHDN and CDR2 FVKESK. Deletions cut 8 bases from V and 0 bases from J, with 19 bases between. Here the CDR3 reads CASARVETSTNTGELFF. The CDR3 DNA reads as TGTGCCAGCGCTAGGGTGGAGACAAGCACGAACACCGGGGAGCTGTTTTTT.

There are a few counts of this clonotype. V gene TRBV13 combines with J gene TRBJ2-5, with a tentative D call TRBD1 (5 bases). The ends were cut back, 4 bases at V and 7 bases at J, with 13 bases in the middle. Germline V gives CDR1 PRHDT, CDR2 FYEKMQ (reference sequence). The CDR3 length is 13 residues. As DNA, the CDR3 is TGTGCCAGCAGCTATACAGGATTGGGGACCCAGTACTTC. This translates into CASSYTGLGTQYF.

The rearrangement joins TRBV7-9 to TRBJ2-3; TRBD2 matches at 10 bases. The CDR3 is made up of 19 amino acids. With 7 bases clipped from V and 2 bases from J, the junction kept 18 bases outside the gene matches. CDR1 SEHNR and CDR2 FQNEAQ come from the germline V gene (reference sequence). The CDR3: CASTKLVLQRGGSTDTQYF. In DNA form, the CDR3 reads TGTGCCAGCACCAAGCTTGTTCTACAGCGGGGGGGATCCACAGATACGCAGTATTTT.

For the CDR3, the DNA is TGTGCCAGCAGCCTCACGAAGGGCAGGGCCACCGGGGAGCTGTTTTTT. Translated: CASSLTKGRATGELFF. This chain uses TRBV7-3 with TRBJ2-2; TRBD1 is a possible D gene (5 bases). V shed 5 bases and J shed 4 bases, with 17 bases lying between them. Germline V gene sequence: CDR1 SGHTA, CDR2 FQGTGA. CDR3 length: 16 residues.

The chain links TRBV20-1 to TRBJ2-3; 10 nucleotides line up with TRBD2. The CDR3 contains 15 residues. V gave up 7 bases and J gave up 2 bases; unmatched junction bases: 9. Per germline, CDR1 DFQATT and CDR2 SNEGSKA (reference sequence). CDR3 protein: CSVIQAGGNTDTQYF. The DNA of the CDR3 is TGCAGTGTTATACAAGCGGGGGGGAACACAGATACGCAGTATTTT.

Only a few counts were recorded for this clonotype. V is TRBV29-1 and J is TRBJ2-3; the match to TRBD2 covers 7 bases. Germline V gene sequence: CDR1 SQVTM, CDR2 ANQGSEA. V was pared by 2 bases and J by 4 bases, with 12 bases of the junction left unmatched. The CDR3 covers 16 residues. Here the CDR3 reads CSVEPKRGIGSDTQYF. Here the CDR3 DNA reads TGCAGCGTTGAACCTAAGCGGGGAATTGGGTCAGATACGCAGTATTTT.

In its sample, this clonotype was seen many times. This chain joins TRBV24-1 and TRBJ2-1, with TRBD2 identical over 10 bases. Trimming removed 5 bases from V and 2 bases from J; junction bases left unmatched: 26. Germline V gene sequence: CDR1 KGHDR, CDR2 SFDVKD. The CDR3 has 23 amino acids. CDR3 sequence reads: CATSVTSAKGLADPERTYNEQFF. In DNA form, the CDR3 reads TGTGCCACCAGTGTTACGTCGGCCAAAGGACTAGCGGACCCCGAAAGGACCTACAATGAGCAGTTCTTC.